Following are 30 T cell receptor beta chains from one sample sequenced in a study of T cell responses to AZD1222 COVID-19 vaccine. The table came from immunoSEQ multiplex PCR; TCRdb's copy has only in-frame clones and leaves some out. The table shows more than 150,000 clones, with 90% to 95% occurring only once. The sequences come from peripheral blood, collected 28 days after the second AZD1222 dose. These receptors all stem from an adult who received the AZD1222 COVID-19 vaccine.

A word on this clone: The junction departs from the called germline gene at one end, perhaps through a read error. This chain connects TRBV4-1 to TRBJ1-1; tentatively, D is TRBD1 (5 bases). Germline assignment: CDR1 MGHRA and CDR2 YSYEKL. CDR3 length: 15 amino acids. Written as DNA, the CDR3 is TGCGCCAGCAGTCAAGAAAATCCAGGGCGGACTGAAGCTTTCTTT. It specifies CASSQENPGRTEAFF.

This clone was observed a handful of times. This chain links TRBV4-1 with TRBJ2-1; 8 nucleotides align to TRBD2. CDR3 length: 17 amino acids. Unmatched junction bases numbered 8, after V lost 0 bases and J lost 4 bases. Germline V gene lookup returns CDR1 MGHRA and CDR2 YSYEKL. CDR3 sequence reads: CASSQDWTGGLYNEQFF. Here the CDR3 DNA reads TGCGCCAGCAGCCAAGATTGGACGGGAGGGTTGTACAATGAGCAGTTCTTC.

This clone appeared once. The J gene is TRBJ2-2, the V gene TRBV3-1 (or the pseudogene TRBV3-2); no firm D call. Deletions cut 1 base from V and 8 bases from J, with 23 bases between. The CDR3 is 18 amino acids. CDR1 and CDR2 from the germline V gene are LGHDT and YNNKEL (reference sequence). The CDR3 DNA sequence: TGTGCCAGCAGCCAAGGTGGCTGCCTCCCCGGGTTTGGAGGGGAGCTGTTTTTT. This codes for CASSQGGCLPGFGGELFF.

In its sample, this clone was seen once. The genes are TRBV7-2 and TRBJ1-3; no firm D call. V lost 4 bases and J lost 0, with 10 bases in between. CDR1 and CDR2 (germline): SGHTA, FQGNSA. There are 15 residues in the CDR3. CDR3: CASSSLLGSGNTIYF. As DNA, the CDR3 is TGTGCCAGCAGCTCCCTTCTGGGCTCTGGAAACACCATATATTTT.

V usage is TRBV7-8 and J usage is TRBJ1-2; D remains unclear. The CDR3 loop spans 14 amino acids. Trimming shortened V by 3 bases and J by 4 bases, and 12 bases separated the two germline ends. Germline CDR1 is SGHVS and CDR2 is FQNEAQ. CDR3 in amino acids: CASSLFRLGYGYTF. The CDR3 nucleotides are TGTGCCAGCAGCTTGTTTCGATTGGGCTATGGCTACACCTTC.

The CDR3 DNA reads TGTGCCAGCAGCATTAGGCAGGAGGGGTCAGATACGCAGTATTTT. Amino acids: CASSIRQEGSDTQYF. The genes are TRBV2 and TRBJ2-3, with TRBD2 as a possible D gene (6 bases). This CDR3 contains 15 residues. V lost 6 bases and J 4 bases, leaving 17 bases between the germline ends. CDR1 SNHLY and CDR2 FYNNEI come from the germline V gene.

The V and J genes are TRBV5-4 and TRBJ1-1; 9 positions agree with TRBD1. The ends lost 7 bases at V and 3 bases at J; junction bases unmatched: 4. Germline-derived CDR1 and CDR2 are SGHNT and YYREEE (reference sequence). This CDR3 is built from 13 residues. The CDR3 region has the DNA TGTGCCAGCGGACAGGGGACAGACACTGAAGCTTTCTTT. It yields the protein CASGQGTDTEAFF.

V usage is TRBV3-1 (or the pseudogene TRBV3-2) and J usage is TRBJ1-1, with D tentatively TRBD1 (6 bases). V was trimmed by 7 bases and J by 4 bases, leaving 22 bases between them. In germline, CDR1 is LGHDT, CDR2 YNNKEL (reference sequence). The CDR3 loop spans 16 amino acids. CDR3 DNA sequence: TGTGCCAGCAAAACCTCATGGGGGCGGTCGGGCACTGAAGCTTTCTTT. It translates to CASKTSWGRSGTEAFF.

The J gene is TRBJ2-1, the V gene TRBV20-1; tentatively, D is TRBD2 (5 bases). Germline V CDR1 and CDR2: DFQATT, SNEGSKA (reference sequence). The CDR3 extends over 10 amino acids. As DNA, the CDR3 is TGCAGGGCGGGTCCGGATGAGCAGTTCTTC. Its protein is CRAGPDEQFF.

The CDR3 spells CAISESETEAFF. The DNA for the CDR3 is TGTGCCATCAGTGAGTCTGAGACTGAAGCTTTCTTT. The rearrangement uses TRBV10-3 and TRBJ1-1; D is undetermined. The CDR3 has 12 residues. Germline V gene sequence: CDR1 ENHRY, CDR2 SYGVKD. V was cut by 0 bases and J by 5 bases, with 4 bases left in between.

The genes are TRBV12-3 or TRBV12-4 and TRBJ1-2; TRBD1 aligns across 7 bases. V shed 6 bases, J shed 9 bases, and the junction held 7 bases outside the gene matches. This CDR3 has 12 amino acids. The CDR3 nucleotides are TGTGCCAGCAGGAACCGGGACAGCAGCTACACCTTC. Translation: CASRNRDSSYTF.

V is TRBV5-6 and J is TRBJ1-1; 9 nucleotides align to TRBD1. Germline V gene lookup returns CDR1 SGHDT and CDR2 YYEEEE. The junction had 6 bases not matched to a gene; V was cut back by 3 bases and J by 0 bases. The CDR3 runs 16 residues. CDR3 nucleotides: TGTGCCAGCAGCTCCTACGGGACAGGGATGAACACTGAAGCTTTCTTT. Translating gives CASSSYGTGMNTEAFF.

The chain couples TRBV13 to TRBJ1-5; 8 nucleotides align to TRBD1. V trimming: 6 bases; J trimming: 0 bases; junction bases outside the gene matches: 4. Germline values: CDR1 PRHDT, CDR2 FYEKMQ (reference sequence). The CDR3 consists of 15 residues. This chain's CDR3 is CASSLDRGSNQPQHF. As DNA, the CDR3 is TGTGCCAGCAGTCTCGACAGGGGTAGCAATCAGCCCCAGCATTTT.

The chain uses TRBV28 and TRBJ1-5; no clear D gene. V lost 8 bases and J 3 bases, leaving 14 bases between the germline ends. In germline, CDR1 is MDHEN, CDR2 SYDVKM. This CDR3 region has 14 residues. The CDR3 here is CASGPWQINQPQHF. The CDR3, as DNA: TGTGCCAGCGGTCCTTGGCAGATCAATCAGCCCCAGCATTTT.

This clone appeared once. The chain uses TRBV27 and TRBJ1-5, with 9 bases lining up with TRBD1. Germline V CDR1 and CDR2: MNHEY, SMNVEV (reference sequence). The length of the CDR3 is 15 residues. The V segment lost 5 bases and the J segment 9 bases; nucleotides outside the gene matches: 11. The CDR3 DNA reads TGTGCCAGCAGTACAGGGACAGGGAAGGGTTGGCCCCAGCATTTT. Protein: CASSTGTGKGWPQHF.

J is TRBJ1-1 and V is TRBV7-3; D not certain. Germline CDR1 SGHTA, CDR2 FQGTGA. The CDR3 consists of 13 residues. Trimming shortened V by 1 base and J by 8 bases, and 11 bases separated the two germline ends. The CDR3 spells CASSLNPGSEAFF. Here the CDR3 DNA reads TGTGCCAGCAGCTTAAACCCAGGCTCAGAAGCTTTCTTT.

The chain employs TRBV19 and TRBJ2-1; TRBD1 or TRBD2 may be the D gene (5 bases each). CDR3 size: 12 residues. Germline CDR1 reads LNHDA; CDR2 reads SQIVND (reference sequence). Trimming cost V 3 bases and J 10 bases, with 10 bases left between them. The CDR3 region is CASSMGLAEQFF. The DNA of the CDR3 is TGTGCCAGTAGTATGGGGCTAGCCGAGCAGTTCTTC.

The rearrangement uses TRBV7-9 and TRBJ2-1; D call uncertain. The CDR3 length is 10 residues. Germline V gene lookup returns CDR1 SEHNR and CDR2 FQNEAQ (reference sequence). Trimming pared 3 bases from V and 15 bases from J, leaving 9 bases between. This CDR3 reads CASSFETPFF. CDR3 nucleotide sequence: TGTGCCAGCAGCTTTGAAACACCGTTCTTC. Full variable domain (rest looked up from reference TRBV7-9 and TRBJ2-1): DTGVSQNPRHKITKRGQNVTFRCDPISEHNRLYWYRQTLGQGPEFLTYFQNEAQLEKSRLLSDRFSAERPKGSFSTLEIQRTEQGDSAMYLCASSFETPFFGPGTRLTVL.

This clone has only a few counts. The rearrangement joins TRBV2 to TRBJ2-4; tentatively, D is TRBD1 (5 bases). The V and J ends lost 6 bases and 0 bases respectively, with 12 bases between them. Germline V gene data show CDR1 as SNHLY and CDR2 as FYNNEI. The CDR3 extends over 15 amino acids. The CDR3 is CASSDSLIAKNIQYF. In DNA, the CDR3 is TGTGCCAGCAGCGACAGCTTAATAGCCAAAAACATTCAGTACTTC.

The table lists this clone with a count of one. The genes are TRBV11-3 and TRBJ2-2; D not certain. The CDR3 is 12 residues long. CDR1 SGHNT and CDR2 YENEEA come from the germline V gene. V was cut by 2 bases and J by 6 bases, with 4 bases left in between. The CDR3 DNA sequence: TGTGCCAGCAGCTTATCTTCCGGGGAGCTGTTTTTT. This encodes CASSLSSGELFF.

The rearrangement uses TRBV25-1 and TRBJ2-3; perhaps D is TRBD1 or TRBD2 (5 bases each). Looked up from germline, CDR1 is MGHDK and CDR2 is SYGVNS. V shed 5 bases and J shed 13 bases, with 13 bases lying between them. The CDR3 length is 11 residues. The CDR3 is CASSHGGQEYF. The CDR3 region has the DNA TGTGCCAGCAGTCATGGGGGTCAGGAGTATTTT.

About this clone itself: An end of the junction differs from the germline gene, which may be a read error. This rearrangement joins TRBV2 to TRBJ1-4; TRBD1 aligns across 7 bases. The CDR3 is 14 amino acids. Germline CDR1 and CDR2: SNHLY and FYNNEI. CDR3 amino acids: CTSRGTDMSEKLFF. The CDR3, as DNA: TGTACCAGCAGGGGGACAGACATGAGTGAAAAACTGTTTTTT. Drawing the rest from reference TRBV2 and TRBJ1-4, the complete variable domain is EPEVTQTPSHQVTQMGQEVILRCVPISNHLYFYWYRQILGQKVEFLVSFYNNEISEKSEIFDDQFSVERPDGSNFTLKIRSTKLEDSAMYFCTSRGTDMSEKLFFGSGTQLSVL.

The chain uses TRBV5-4 and TRBJ1-2, with D perhaps matching TRBD1 (5 bases). The germline V gene has CDR1 SGHNT and CDR2 YYREEE (reference sequence). The CDR3 consists of 16 residues. With 3 bases removed from V and 3 bases from J, the gap between germline ends came to 18 bases. CDR3 sequence reads: CASSYSSAGGDYGYTF. CDR3 nucleotide sequence: TGTGCCAGCAGCTATTCCTCGGCGGGAGGGGACTATGGCTACACCTTC.

This chain links TRBV19 with TRBJ1-5; possible D gene TRBD1, 6 bases. The V end was cut by 7 bases, the J end by 5 bases, with 12 bases between. CDR3 length: 13 amino acids. Germline loops: CDR1 LNHDA, CDR2 SQIVND (reference sequence). The CDR3 coding sequence is TGTGCCAGTATGGCAGGGGTATATCAGCCCCAGCATTTT. Encoded protein: CASMAGVYQPQHF.

The chain combines TRBV11-3 with TRBJ2-7; 7 bases align to TRBD2. This CDR3 contains 14 residues. V was clipped by 4 bases and J by 4 bases; unmatched bases: 7. The germline gives CDR1 SGHNT, CDR2 YENEEA. The CDR3 reads CASSSGTKFYEQYF. Here the CDR3 DNA reads TGTGCCAGCAGCTCCGGGACTAAATTTTACGAGCAGTACTTC.

V usage is TRBV11-3 and J usage is TRBJ2-5, with unresolved D. Trimming cost V 5 bases and J 0 bases, with 13 bases left between them. Per the germline V gene, CDR1 is SGHNT and CDR2 is YENEEA. CDR3 size: 15 residues. The CDR3 region is CASSPRSWYQETQYF. The CDR3 region has the DNA TGTGCCAGCAGCCCCCGAAGTTGGTACCAAGAGACCCAGTACTTC.

This sequence joins TRBV2 and TRBJ1-1; D is uncertain. The length of the CDR3 is 14 residues. Deletions cut 6 bases from V and 0 bases from J, with 11 bases between. CDR1 and CDR2 (germline): SNHLY, FYNNEI. The CDR3 DNA is TGTGCCAGCAGCTACAGTGAGTTGAACACTGAAGCTTTCTTT. This sequence encodes CASSYSELNTEAFF.

The J gene is TRBJ2-3, the V gene TRBV7-2; D unclear. V gave up 1 base and J gave up 1 base, with 9 bases separating them. This CDR3 is 15 amino acids long. The germline CDR1 and CDR2 sequences are SGHTA and FQGNSA. The CDR3 bases are TGTGCCAGCAGCTTAGTTATTAGGGGCACAGATACGCAGTATTTT. This translates into CASSLVIRGTDTQYF. The full variable domain, its missing parts supplied by reference TRBV7-2 and TRBJ2-3, is GAGVSQSPSNKVTEKGKDVELRCDPISGHTALYWYRQSLGQGLEFLIYFQGNSAPDKSGLPSDRFSAERTGGSVSTLTIQRTQQEDSAVYLCASSLVIRGTDTQYFGPGTRLTVL.

The chain has TRBV9 and TRBJ1-5; D is unclear. V gave up 0 bases and J gave up 5 bases, with 6 bases separating them. CDR3 length: 13 amino acids. From germline, CDR1 is SGDLS and CDR2 YYNGEE. DNA of the CDR3: TGTGCCAGCAGCGTAGCAGTGGATCAGCCCCAGCATTTT. As protein: CASSVAVDQPQHF.

The CDR3 nucleotides read TGTGCCAGCAGGATATGGGGATGGAGGCGGGCCTCGAACACCGGGGAGCTGTTTTTT. Encoded protein: CASRIWGWRRASNTGELFF. The rearrangement joins TRBV13 to TRBJ2-2, with a possible D match to TRBD2 (5 bases). The V end lost 6 bases, the J end lost 0 bases, and 23 bases lay between the germline ends. This CDR3 is 19 amino acids long. Germline CDR1 and CDR2: PRHDT and FYEKMQ (reference sequence). Full variable domain (missing parts from reference TRBV13 and TRBJ2-2): AAGVIQSPRHLIKEKRETATLKCYPIPRHDTVYWYQQGPGQDPQFLISFYEKMQSDKGSIPDRFSAQQFSDYHSELNMSSLELGDSALYFCASRIWGWRRASNTGELFFGEGSRLTVL.